This passage covers 29 T cell receptor beta chains from one sample sequenced in a study of blood T cell repertoires in COVID-19. Only in-frame clones appear in the TCRdb table, and some are missing; sequencing was by immunoSEQ multiplex PCR. The sample yields some 240,000 clones, over 80% seen once. The specimen was peripheral blood. The receptors here all came from a woman aged 35 to 49 who had recovered from COVID-19.

The V call is TRBV7-9, the J call TRBJ1-1, with a tentative D call TRBD1 (5 bases). CDR1 SEHNR and CDR2 FQNEAQ come from the germline V gene (reference sequence). V shed 5 bases and J shed 0 bases, with 13 bases lying between them. The CDR3 sequence is 15 residues long. CDR3 loop: CASSKDRTLNTEAFF. The CDR3, as DNA: TGTGCCAGCAGCAAAGACCGGACATTGAACACTGAAGCTTTCTTT.

The V and J genes are TRBV27 and TRBJ1-1, with 8 bases that match TRBD1. There are 14 residues in the CDR3. V dropped 5 bases and J dropped 5; count of bases not matched to a gene: 7. CDR1 and CDR2 from the germline V gene are MNHEY and SMNVEV (reference sequence). Written as DNA, the CDR3 is TGTGCCAGCAGTAAGACAGGGGCGAGAACTGAAGCTTTCTTT. It encodes CASSKTGARTEAFF.

The rearrangement uses TRBV3-1 (or the pseudogene TRBV3-2) and TRBJ2-1, with 8 bases fitting TRBD2. Germline CDR1 and CDR2: LGHDT and YNNKEL (reference sequence). J gave up 9 bases and V 4 bases, and 8 bases lay outside the gene matches. The CDR3 runs 14 residues. The CDR3: CASSPLRGEGEQFF. CDR3 DNA sequence: TGTGCCAGCAGCCCCTTGCGGGGGGAGGGTGAGCAGTTCTTC.

This clone was counted only a few times. This chain links TRBV7-2 with TRBJ2-1; D ambiguous. This CDR3 is 13 amino acids long. The ends were cut back, 7 bases at V and 8 bases at J, with 15 bases in the middle. Germline CDR1 and CDR2: SGHTA and FQGNSA. The DNA for the CDR3 is TGTGCCAGCACCCGAATGGGCATCTATGAGCAGTTCTTC. This encodes CASTRMGIYEQFF.

This chain links TRBV4-1 with TRBJ1-1; D perhaps matches TRBD1 (6 bases). Germline V gene sequence: CDR1 MGHRA, CDR2 YSYEKL. The CDR3 spans 17 residues. V was trimmed by 2 bases and J by 4 bases, leaving 20 bases between them. CDR3 sequence: CASSQFAAGALGTEAFF. As DNA, the CDR3 is TGCGCCAGCAGCCAATTTGCAGCAGGGGCCCTGGGCACTGAAGCTTTCTTT.

The CDR3 DNA reads as TGTGCCAGCAGTTTGGGTCTAGCGGGGCCGGTCGATACGCAGTATTTT. Translation: CASSLGLAGPVDTQYF. V gene TRBV28 combines with J gene TRBJ2-3; 9 bases map to TRBD2. After removal of 3 bases from V and 6 bases from J, the junction contained 10 bases not matched to a gene. The CDR3 contains 16 residues. Per the germline V gene, CDR1 is MDHEN and CDR2 is SYDVKM.

V and J are TRBV4-1 and TRBJ2-3; 13 bases line up with TRBD2. V trimming: 1 base; J trimming: 1 base; junction bases outside the gene matches: 2. CDR3 length equals 17 residues. Germline CDR1 reads MGHRA; CDR2 reads YSYEKL. The CDR3 loop is CASSQATSGGRTDTQYF. Here the CDR3 DNA reads TGCGCCAGCAGCCAAGCGACTAGCGGGGGGCGCACAGATACGCAGTATTTT.

The genes are TRBV4-1 and TRBJ2-3; D uncertain. CDR1 is MGHRA and CDR2 is YSYEKL in the germline V gene. This CDR3 is 13 amino acids long. Deletions cut 0 bases from V and 8 bases from J, with 9 bases between. DNA of the CDR3: TGCGCCAGCAGCCAAGATCGTCGAGGTACGCAGTATTTT. Encoded protein: CASSQDRRGTQYF.

The gene calls are TRBV6-1 and TRBJ2-2, with D possibly TRBD2 on 5 matching bases. This CDR3 contains 17 residues. Germline loops: CDR1 MNHNS, CDR2 SASEGT. V lost 2 bases and J 1 base, leaving 14 bases between the germline ends. The CDR3 loop is CASSELGPGMNTGELFF. The CDR3 DNA is TGTGCCAGCAGTGAATTAGGCCCGGGAATGAACACCGGGGAGCTGTTTTTT.

V is TRBV28 and J is TRBJ1-4; 9 nucleotides line up with TRBD1. Trimming removed 4 bases from V and 8 bases from J; junction bases left unmatched: 11. Germline assignment: CDR1 MDHEN and CDR2 SYDVKM. This CDR3 contains 16 residues. CDR3 in amino acids: CASSSTTGGTREKLFF. The DNA for the CDR3 is TGTGCCAGCAGTTCGACTACAGGGGGCACAAGGGAAAAACTGTTTTTT.

This clone came up a few times. V is TRBV23-1 and J is TRBJ1-5; D gene ambiguous. TRBV23-1 is marked as an open reading frame, function uncertain. Deletions cut 3 bases from V and 0 bases from J, with 15 bases between. CDR3 length: 17 amino acids. The CDR3: CASSQPAGRYSNQPQHF. CDR3 sequence (DNA): TGCGCCAGCAGTCAGCCCGCAGGAAGGTATAGCAATCAGCCCCAGCATTTT.

In its sample, this clone was seen once. The gene calls are TRBV4-2 and TRBJ1-6, with 8 positions matching TRBD1. Looked up from germline, CDR1 is LGHNA and CDR2 is YNFKEQ. The CDR3 contains 14 residues. J gave up 11 bases and V 4 bases, and 7 bases lay outside the gene matches. CDR3 region: CASSPMGQDAPLHF. The CDR3 DNA reads TGTGCCAGCAGCCCCATGGGACAGGACGCACCCCTCCACTTT.

This clone turned up a few times. This rearrangement joins TRBV19 to TRBJ1-1, with a tentative D call TRBD1 (5 bases). Germline V lookup: CDR1 LNHDA, CDR2 SQIVND (reference sequence). The CDR3 runs to 15 residues. The V end was cut by 5 bases, the J end by 1 base, with 14 bases between. The chain's CDR3 is CASSYRRQKNTEAFF. CDR3 coding DNA: TGTGCCAGTAGTTACCGCCGACAGAAGAACACTGAAGCTTTCTTT.

The chain has TRBV2 and TRBJ1-1; D might be TRBD1 (5 bases). Deletions cut 9 bases from V and 1 base from J, with 6 bases between. Per germline, CDR1 SNHLY and CDR2 FYNNEI. The CDR3 contains 11 residues. The CDR3 region has the DNA TGTGCCAGGGACACGAACACTGAAGCTTTCTTT. This sequence encodes CARDTNTEAFF.

J is TRBJ1-5 and V is TRBV28; a possible D gene is TRBD1 (5 bases). The CDR3 is 19 amino acids. V lost 1 base and J lost 0, with 19 bases in between. The germline V gene has CDR1 MDHEN and CDR2 SYDVKM. CDR3 in amino acids: CASSLSRGPSGVSNQPQHF. In DNA form, the CDR3 reads TGTGCCAGCAGTTTATCCCGGGGTCCCTCGGGGGTTAGCAATCAGCCCCAGCATTTT.

The chain has TRBV28 and TRBJ1-1; D possibly corresponds to TRBD1 (6 bases). The V and J ends lost 5 bases and 4 bases respectively, with 14 bases between them. Per the germline V gene, CDR1 is MDHEN and CDR2 is SYDVKM. This CDR3 comprises 14 residues. CDR3 sequence reads: CASSPAGAITEAFF. Written as DNA, the CDR3 is TGTGCCAGCAGTCCAGCAGGGGCTATCACTGAAGCTTTCTTT.

This clone was seen only a few times. The rearrangement uses TRBV7-2 and TRBJ2-7; 11 nucleotides align to TRBD1. The CDR3 is 15 amino acids. J lost 4 bases, V lost 5 bases, and 7 bases had no gene match. Germline V lookup: CDR1 SGHTA, CDR2 FQGNSA. The CDR3 spells CASSPRTGGEYEQYF. Here the CDR3 DNA reads TGTGCCAGCAGCCCCCGGACAGGGGGCGAGTACGAGCAGTACTTC.

This rearrangement joins TRBV5-1 to TRBJ2-2, with TRBD2 identical over 9 bases. V was pared by 5 bases and J by 4 bases, with 6 bases of the junction left unmatched. CDR1 is SGHRS, CDR2 YFSETQ, per germline. The CDR3 has 15 residues. The CDR3 bases are TGCGCCAGCAGTCCGGGACTAGCAGTCACCGGGGAGCTGTTTTTT. As protein: CASSPGLAVTGELFF.

V gene TRBV9 combines with J gene TRBJ1-3; maybe TRBD1 (5 bases). Germline V CDR1 and CDR2: SGDLS, YYNGEE. This CDR3 region has 15 residues. Trimming pared 0 bases from V and 2 bases from J, leaving 9 bases between. CDR3 coding DNA: TGTGCCAGCAGCGTAGGGGGGGTTGCTGGAAACACCATATATTTT. Its translation: CASSVGGVAGNTIYF. Using reference TRBV9 and TRBJ1-3 for the parts outside the CDR3, the full variable domain is DSGVTQTPKHLITATGQRVTLRCSPRSGDLSVYWYQQSLDQGLQFLIQYYNGEERAKGNILERFSAQQFPDLHSELNLSSLELGDSALYFCASSVGGVAGNTIYFGEGSWLTVV.

The genes are TRBV2 and TRBJ1-5; D perhaps matches TRBD1 (5 bases). Germline V CDR1 and CDR2: SNHLY, FYNNEI. Trimming pared 6 bases from V and 0 bases from J, leaving 9 bases between. The CDR3 loop spans 14 amino acids. CDR3 amino acids: CASRETVSNQPQHF. The CDR3 DNA sequence: TGTGCCAGCAGGGAGACAGTTAGCAATCAGCCCCAGCATTTT.

This chain links TRBV5-1 with TRBJ1-1; the D is unclear. The CDR3 loop spans 14 amino acids. In germline, CDR1 is SGHRS, CDR2 YFSETQ. Trimming cost V 3 bases and J 1 base, with 10 bases left between them. CDR3 nucleotides: TGCGCCAGCAGCTGGCGACCGGGGAACACTGAAGCTTTCTTT. It is translated as CASSWRPGNTEAFF.

The rearrangement joins TRBV4-1 to TRBJ2-7; TRBD1 matches at 9 bases. Germline assignment: CDR1 MGHRA and CDR2 YSYEKL. The CDR3 is 15 residues long. V trimming: 0 bases; J trimming: 4 bases; junction bases outside the gene matches: 4. Here the CDR3 DNA reads TGCGCCAGCAGCCAAGAACCGGACAGGGGATACGAGCAGTACTTC. Protein product: CASSQEPDRGYEQYF.

This chain joins TRBV18 and TRBJ1-2; TRBD1 might be the D (5 bases). Germline V gene data show CDR1 as KGHSH and CDR2 as LQKENI. The CDR3 has 13 residues. Trimming stripped 6 bases from V and 8 bases from J, with 16 bases between. CDR3 nucleotides: TGTGCCAGCTCCCCGTGGGGCCCGGAAGGCTACACCTTC. Amino acid sequence: CASSPWGPEGYTF.

A single count supports this clone. This sequence joins TRBV3-1 (or the pseudogene TRBV3-2) and TRBJ2-2; 11 positions agree with TRBD2. The V and J ends lost 1 base and 6 bases, in that order; junction bases with no gene match: 4. There are 16 residues in the CDR3. Looked up from germline, CDR1 is LGHDT and CDR2 is YNNKEL (reference sequence). In nucleotides, the CDR3 is TGTGCCAGCAGCCAAGGGGAACTAGCGGGGGCCGGGGAGCTGTTTTTT. Amino acids: CASSQGELAGAGELFF.

In DNA form, the CDR3 reads TGTGCCAGCAGTCCCAGCCAGAAGACAGTTTCAGATACGCAGTATTTT. As protein: CASSPSQKTVSDTQYF. The chain is built from TRBV3-1 (or the pseudogene TRBV3-2) and TRBJ2-3, with D perhaps matching TRBD1 (5 bases). V was cut by 6 bases and J by 4 bases, with 20 bases left in between. The CDR3 sequence is 16 residues long. Germline V lookup: CDR1 LGHDT, CDR2 YNNKEL (reference sequence).

The chain employs TRBV28 and TRBJ1-5, with TRBD1 identical over 9 bases. Trimming took 6 bases from V and 0 from J; bases not matched to a gene: 6. CDR1 and CDR2 from the germline V gene are MDHEN and SYDVKM. There are 16 residues in the CDR3. CDR3 amino acids: CASSRGTGLSNQPQHF. For the CDR3, the DNA is TGTGCCAGCAGCCGAGGGACAGGGCTTAGCAATCAGCCCCAGCATTTT.

The rearrangement joins TRBV28 to TRBJ1-2; maybe TRBD1 (5 bases). The length of the CDR3 is 15 residues. Germline V gives CDR1 MDHEN, CDR2 SYDVKM. V lost 3 bases to trimming and J lost 8 bases, with 19 bases between them. CDR3 loop: CASSLGGSAARGYTF. Here the CDR3 DNA reads TGTGCCAGCAGTTTGGGGGGGTCCGCGGCTAGGGGCTACACCTTC.

This clone was counted only a few times. The chain links TRBV25-1 to TRBJ1-4; D is unresolved. V dropped 1 base and J dropped 3 bases, with 6 bases sitting between them. This CDR3 is 14 amino acids long. In germline, CDR1 is MGHDK, CDR2 SYGVNS. In nucleotides, the CDR3 is TGTGCCAGCAGTGAATCGTCCGCTAATGAAAAACTGTTTTTT. It specifies CASSESSANEKLFF.

This sequence joins TRBV7-2 and TRBJ2-1; D unclear. Trimming removed 2 bases at V and 3 bases at J, with 5 bases between. CDR3 length equals 13 residues. CDR1 is SGHTA and CDR2 is FQGNSA in the germline V gene. This chain's CDR3 is CASSLNSYNEQFF. The CDR3 bases are TGTGCCAGCAGCTTAAACAGCTACAATGAGCAGTTCTTC.